This paragraph reports one T cell receptor (beta chain). The antigen it recognizes is unknown. Within one base of it there is no much larger clone, and no base qualities were kept. The CDR3 holds 14 amino acids from the cysteine to the phenylalanine. The sequence is cut down to CDR3 DNA, 42 bases in frame from base 1. CDR1 and CDR2 (SGHAT, FQNNGV) derive from the germline V gene. Between the V and J ends, shortened by 5 bases and 0 bases respectively, the junction contains 8 bases. The sample belongs to a study of blood T cell repertoires in COVID-19 (TCRdb year 2020). Background on the whole study: Samples from collaborators originated in the United States, Italy and Spain and spanned both the acute and convalescent phases of COVID-19. The prospective study material was composed of cDNA or gDNA derived from T cells, B-cell-depleted T cells, or PBMCs. Sample metadata almost always included a de-identified subject ID, COVID-19 status, age in years and sex. Where available, HLA class I and class II types were obtained from metadata supplied by the sample provider rather than from assay-based typing. Subjects who had been exposed to COVID-19, were actively infected with it, or had recovered from it provided the deeply sampled blood TCRbeta repertoires that made up the dataset. The repertoires were released in a freely available public database meant as a resource for research on the immune response to SARS-CoV-2. Samples came from the ongoing ImmuneRACE study (first 160 participants) plus 1,254 subjects from 6 global collaborators.

Whole blood was collected in K2EDTA tubes by collaborating institutions according to the institutions' own protocols. Collaborator samples were shipped for TCRbeta analysis as frozen whole blood, isolated PBMCs, or DNA extracted from either sample type. The immunoSEQ Assay, a bias-controlled multiplex PCR, was used to amplify TCRbeta CDR3 regions from genomic DNA. The paper's data handling went like this. Within the assay, amplification of reference gene primers was used to estimate how many nucleated cells each sample contained. To quantify the absolute abundance of each unique TCRbeta CDR3 rearrangement, sequence reads were collapsed and filtered. Productive Simpson clonality was computed per sample as the square root of Simpson's diversity index over productive rearrangements. Sourced from immuneACCESS, this table was stored by TCRdb with only in-frame sequences that have V and J called. A share of the clones is absent; for the studies checked, an unresolved V gene accounts for under half, and the remainder has no known explanation. That table is the source of V, J and clone size, and D and trimming were worked out from the DNA. The sample profile shows around 200,000 clones; more than 75% of them were found once. Of the sample, roughly 2.5% is held by the ten largest clones.

The study at large found these results: How much clinical and demographic metadata was included differed by source and by participant, and the metadata was provided uncurated.

Specimen: peripheral blood. The TCR sequence derives from a man aged 40-50 years with active or convalescent COVID-19. The rearrangement combines TRBV11-2 with TRBJ2-1, with no D gene named confidently. At the DNA level, the sequence is TGTGCCAGCAGCCCACCTAACTCCTACAATGAGCAGTTCTTC. This codes for CASSPPNSYNEQFF.